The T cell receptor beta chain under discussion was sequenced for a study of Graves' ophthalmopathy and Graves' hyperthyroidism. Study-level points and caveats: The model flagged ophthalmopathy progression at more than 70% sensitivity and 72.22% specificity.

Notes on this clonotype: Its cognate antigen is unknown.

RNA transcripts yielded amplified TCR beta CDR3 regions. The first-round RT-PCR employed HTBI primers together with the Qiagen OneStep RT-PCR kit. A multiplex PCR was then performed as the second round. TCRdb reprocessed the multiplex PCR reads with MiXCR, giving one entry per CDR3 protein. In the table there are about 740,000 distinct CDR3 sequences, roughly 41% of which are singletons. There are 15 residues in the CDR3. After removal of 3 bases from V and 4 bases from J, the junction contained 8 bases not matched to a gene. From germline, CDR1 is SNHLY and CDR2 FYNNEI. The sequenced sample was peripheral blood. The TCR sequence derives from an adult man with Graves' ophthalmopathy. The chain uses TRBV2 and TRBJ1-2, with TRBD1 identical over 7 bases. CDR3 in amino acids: CASSEDRRKFYGYTF. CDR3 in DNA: TGTGCCAGCAGTGAGGACAGGCGCAAATTCTATGGCTACACCTTC.